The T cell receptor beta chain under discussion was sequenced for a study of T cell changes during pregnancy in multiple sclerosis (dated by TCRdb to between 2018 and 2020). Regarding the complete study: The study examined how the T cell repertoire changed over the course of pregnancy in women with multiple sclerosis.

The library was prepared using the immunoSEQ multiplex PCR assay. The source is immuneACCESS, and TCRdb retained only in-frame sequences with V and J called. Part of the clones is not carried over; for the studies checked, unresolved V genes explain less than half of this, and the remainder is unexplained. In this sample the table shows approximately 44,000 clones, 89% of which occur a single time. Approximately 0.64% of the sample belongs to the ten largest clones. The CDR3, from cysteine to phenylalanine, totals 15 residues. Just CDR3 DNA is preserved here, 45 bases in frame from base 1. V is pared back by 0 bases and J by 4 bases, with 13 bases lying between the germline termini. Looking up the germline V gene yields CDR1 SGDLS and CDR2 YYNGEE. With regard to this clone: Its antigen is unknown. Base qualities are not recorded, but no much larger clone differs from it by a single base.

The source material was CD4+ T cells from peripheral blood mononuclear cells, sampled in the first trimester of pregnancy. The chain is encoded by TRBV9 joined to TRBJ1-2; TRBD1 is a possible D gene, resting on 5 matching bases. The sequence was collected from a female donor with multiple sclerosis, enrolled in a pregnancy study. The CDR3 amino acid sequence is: CASSVEVGASYGYTF. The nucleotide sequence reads TGTGCCAGCAGCGTAGAGGTTGGGGCGAGCTATGGCTACACCTTC.